These 5 T cell receptor beta chains were all obtained from the same sample, sequenced in a study of CD8+ T cells in alopecia areata. Extraction of RNA preceded its reverse transcription into cDNA, which served as the sequencing template. The method was immunoSEQ multiplex PCR; TCRdb's version includes in-frame clones alone and lacks a portion of them. Among over 150,000 clones listed, roughly 56% were seen once. The sample comprised CD8+ T cells sorted from blood. Receptor source: a human donor in good health.

This clone was counted a single time. The chain carries TRBV5-6 and TRBJ1-2; D ambiguous. V lost 0 bases and J lost 6, with 6 bases in between. The CDR3 contains 12 residues. In germline, CDR1 is SGHDT, CDR2 YYEEEE. The CDR3 DNA reads as TGTGCCAGCAGCTTGGTCTGGGATGGCTACACCTTC. Translated, it gives CASSLVWDGYTF. Based on the CDR3 plus reference TRBV5-6 and TRBJ1-2, the full variable domain is DAGVTQSPTHLIKTRGQQVTLRCSPKSGHDTVSWYQQALGQGPQFIFQYYEEEERQRGNFPDRFSGHQFPNYSSELNVNALLLGDSALYLCASSLVWDGYTFGSGTRLTVV.

This chain links TRBV27 with TRBJ1-1; D may be TRBD1 (5 bases). V lost 3 bases to trimming and J lost 7 bases, with 12 bases between them. Per the germline V gene, CDR1 is MNHEY and CDR2 is SMNVEV (reference sequence). The CDR3 sequence is 13 residues long. CDR3 in DNA: TGTGCCAGCAGTTTGACGGGGCGAAGTGAAGCTTTCTTT. Its protein is CASSLTGRSEAFF.

This rearrangement joins TRBV27 to TRBJ2-1, with D hard to call. Looked up from germline, CDR1 is MNHEY and CDR2 is SMNVEV (reference sequence). This CDR3 comprises 14 residues. Trimming took off 7 bases at V and 0 bases at J, with 10 bases between the two ends. This CDR3 reads CASKPGYSYNEQFF. The CDR3 coding sequence is TGTGCCAGCAAACCCGGCTACTCCTACAATGAGCAGTTCTTC.

This sequence joins TRBV13 and TRBJ2-7; D may be TRBD2 (5 bases). Germline CDR1 and CDR2: PRHDT and FYEKMQ (reference sequence). The V end was cut by 8 bases, the J end by 5 bases, with 7 bases between. CDR3 length: 10 residues. This CDR3 reads CASGRDEQYF. In DNA form, the CDR3 reads TGTGCCAGCGGGCGGGACGAGCAGTACTTC.

The V and J genes are TRBV7-9 and TRBJ1-6, with 10 bases identical to TRBD1. CDR1 and CDR2 from the germline V gene are SEHNR and FQNEAQ (reference sequence). This CDR3 spans 14 amino acids. With 5 bases clipped from V and 10 bases from J, the junction kept 5 bases outside the gene matches. The DNA of the CDR3 is TGTGCCAGCAGCCTAGGACAGGGGGAATCACCCCTCCACTTT. It codes for CASSLGQGESPLHF.